The T cell receptor (beta chain) described here comes from a study of T cells after yellow fever vaccination. Study as a whole: Fractions of limited cellularity were prepared by means of SMART-Seq v4 Ultra Low Input.

Overall study results and limits: Most primary-vaccination clones recurred post-booster (just under 98% CD4, 88% CD8).

A few counts support this clonotype. Its antigen is unidentified. Germline-derived CDR1 and CDR2 are LGHNA and YNFKEQ. This CDR3 comprises 13 residues. The V and J ends lost 0 bases and 4 bases respectively, with 6 bases between them. Production of TCR cDNA was by 5'RACE template switching, which also added a universal primer site and UMIs. TCRdb used MiXCR to reprocess the 5' RACE reads, holding one entry per CDR3 protein. The sample contains about 220,000 distinct CDR3 sequences, less than 3.5% of which appear only once. The sequence came from a man between 18 and 35 years old who received the YFV17D yellow fever vaccine. The chain employs TRBV4-2 and TRBJ1-2; D not resolved. The sequencing here drew on CD4+ T cells sorted from PBMCs, taken 10 days after the yellow fever booster vaccination. CDR3 loop: CASSQDEGYGYTF. CDR3 in DNA: TGTGCCAGCAGCCAAGATGAGGGCTATGGCTACACCTTC.